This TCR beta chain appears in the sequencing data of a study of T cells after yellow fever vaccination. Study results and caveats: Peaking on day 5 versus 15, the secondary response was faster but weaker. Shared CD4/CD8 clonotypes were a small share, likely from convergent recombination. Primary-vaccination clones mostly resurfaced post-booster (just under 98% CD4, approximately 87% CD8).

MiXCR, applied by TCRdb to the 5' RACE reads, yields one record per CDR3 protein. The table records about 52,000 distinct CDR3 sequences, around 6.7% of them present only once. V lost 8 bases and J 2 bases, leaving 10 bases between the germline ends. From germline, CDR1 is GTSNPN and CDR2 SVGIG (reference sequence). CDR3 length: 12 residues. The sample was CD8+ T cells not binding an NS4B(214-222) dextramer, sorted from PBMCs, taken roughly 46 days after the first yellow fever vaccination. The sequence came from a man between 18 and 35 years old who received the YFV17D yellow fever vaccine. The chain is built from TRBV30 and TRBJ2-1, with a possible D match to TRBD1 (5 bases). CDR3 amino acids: CAGQGPYNEQFF. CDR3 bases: TGTGCCGGACAAGGCCCCTACAATGAGCAGTTCTTC.